The entry below describes one T cell receptor beta chain. No cognate antigen has been identified for it. No quality values exist for individual bases; no much larger clone is one base distant. The source of the sample is a study of T-cell memory formation after mild COVID-19 (dated by TCRdb to the early 2020s). Regarding the complete study: Most TCR sequence clusters were specific to one of the two donors. T-cell clones expanding and contracting after mild COVID-19 in a couple of donors were tracked by longitudinal TCRalpha and TCRbeta repertoire sequencing. The cohort was made up of two young adult volunteers, one female and one male, who were previously healthy. Results the study describes overall, beyond this receptor: Clones that contracted from day 15 to 85 showed balanced CD4/CD8 phenotypes, whereas a second wave of clones that expanded from day 15 to 37 leaned towards CD4+. Only a couple of mild cases were covered by the study, and larger cohorts that include severe cases with pre-infection samples were considered necessary. Some responding clones were detected in pre-infection memory, suggesting pre-existing cross-reactive memory T cells joined the SARS-CoV-2 response. The second-wave clones that peaked on day 37 were not confirmed to be SARS-CoV-2 specific. Contracting CD4+ clones were located mainly in the CM and EM memory subsets, whereas CD8+ clones were found to be enriched in EMRA.

The germline V gene gives CDR1 as LGHNA and CDR2 as YSLEER. The V end gives up 3 bases and the J end 7 bases, leaving 3 bases in the junction not matched to a gene. The CDR3 runs 13 amino acids, cysteine and phenylalanine included. Solely the CDR3 DNA is kept, with 39 bases framed from the first base. Data came from an Illumina NovaSeq 6000. TCRalpha and TCRbeta cDNA libraries were built by 5'RACE with constant-segment primers, adding sample barcodes and unique molecular identifiers. Trizol reagent was used to extract RNA from every sample. Library amplification was performed in two PCR steps, and a second sample barcode and Illumina TruSeq adapters were introduced in the second step. Libraries were sequenced on an Illumina NovaSeq with 2 x 150 bp paired-end reads. On the authors' methods: Reads were demultiplexed and collapsed into UMI-guided consensus sequences with migec v1.2.7. With mixcr v2.1.11, UMI consensuses were aligned to TRA and TRB V and J templates and assembled into clonotypes. Expanded or contracted clonotypes were those called significant by both edgeR and NoisET, with noise models trained on biological replicates. For edgeR calls, the thresholds were a false discovery rate-adjusted p below 0.01 and a log2 fold-change of 1. As an exploratory analysis of dynamics, max-normalized trajectories of the 1000 most abundant clonotypes were examined by PCA with hierarchical clustering. The CD4 or CD8 phenotype of responding clones was assigned using the separately sequenced CD4+ and CD8+ repertoires. TCRdb reran the public reads through fastp at Q25 and MiXCR, keeping productive beta chains. Under each unique CDR3 protein, matching rows form one entry showing the most common genes and DNA. These V and J calls originate from TCRdb's pipeline instead of the authors' own analysis. The sample contains 110,000 or so distinct CDR3 sequences, about 20% of them found a single time. Together, the top ten hold roughly two fifths of the sample.

PBMCs were isolated by Ficoll-Paque density gradient centrifugation. Material: PBMCs or a T cell subset sorted from them (not recorded which). The clonotype originates from a young man who had mild COVID-19 (a few samples of this study predate the infection). The sample titles of this study are shuffled in the database, so cell type and time point are left out; the donor was told from shared clones. The chain is encoded by TRBV4-3 joined to TRBJ2-1, and TRBD2 aligns with 7 junction nucleotides. In nucleotides, the sequence is TGCGCCAGCAGCCAGATGCGGGGGAATGAGCAGTTCTTC. Translation gives CASSQMRGNEQFF.